These T cell receptor beta chains were read from a single sample in a study of blood T cells in healthy people across ages. A single record per CDR3 protein comes from TCRdb applying MiXCR to the 5' RACE reads. The profile shows about 970,000 distinct CDR3 sequences, about 53% of them singletons. The sequenced sample consisted of blood. The receptors were gathered from a woman in her sixties or seventies in good health. The CDR3 runs from the conserved cysteine through the conserved F or W. Each record gives: CDR3 protein, CDR3 DNA, D gene, J gene, V gene, clone size, CDR3 length. A D gene is named only where the DNA matches it firmly. Part of the rows lack a size; the others show once, few, many or a class for expanded clones.

CDR3aa: CSAPPLGPKSYNEQFF
CDR3nt: TGCAGTGCTCCTCCCTTGGGGCCTAAATCCTACAATGAGCAGTTCTTC
d_gene: .
j_gene: TRBJ2-1
v_gene: TRBV20-1
abundance: .
len: 16

CDR3aa: CASSLVYGDSSRSYEQYF
CDR3nt: TGTGCCAGCAGCTTAGTATATGGGGACAGCTCGCGCTCCTACGAGCAGTACTTC
d_gene: TRBD1
j_gene: TRBJ2-7
v_gene: TRBV7-8
abundance: .
len: 18

CDR3aa: CASSFPTSGGTDTQYF
CDR3nt: TGTGCCAGCAGTTTCCCGACTAGCGGGGGCACAGATACGCAGTATTTT
d_gene: TRBD2
j_gene: TRBJ2-3
v_gene: TRBV28
abundance: .
len: 16

CDR3aa: CASSLGTGIEKLFF
CDR3nt: TGCGCCAGCAGCCTTGGGACAGGGATTGAAAAACTGTTTTTT
d_gene: TRBD1
j_gene: TRBJ1-4
v_gene: TRBV4-3
abundance: .
len: 14

CDR3aa: CASRAGTGTNEKLFF
CDR3nt: TGTGCCAGCAGAGCCGGGACAGGGACGAATGAAAAACTGTTTTTT
d_gene: TRBD1
j_gene: TRBJ1-4
v_gene: TRBV25-1
abundance: .
len: 15

CDR3aa: CASRASGGNEQYF
CDR3nt: TGTGCCAGCAGGGCTAGCGGGGGAAACGAGCAGTACTTC
d_gene: TRBD2
j_gene: TRBJ2-7
v_gene: TRBV7-2
abundance: .
len: 13

CDR3aa: CASSSTRDRAEAFF
CDR3nt: TGTGCCAGCAGTTCTACCAGGGATCGGGCTGAAGCTTTCTTT
d_gene: .
j_gene: TRBJ1-1
v_gene: TRBV7-9
abundance: .
len: 14

CDR3aa: CASTKFRGVRGYTF
CDR3nt: TGTGCCAGCACCAAATTCAGGGGAGTTCGTGGCTACACCTTC
d_gene: .
j_gene: TRBJ1-2
v_gene: TRBV12-3/TRBV12-4
abundance: few
len: 14

CDR3aa: CASSPRTGVETQYF
CDR3nt: TGTGCCAGCAGCCCTAGGACAGGGGTAGAGACCCAGTACTTC
d_gene: TRBD1
j_gene: TRBJ2-5
v_gene: TRBV11-2
abundance: .
len: 14

CDR3aa: CASRNEYMNTEAFF
CDR3nt: TGTGCCAGCAGGAACGAATACATGAACACTGAGGCTTTCTTT
d_gene: .
j_gene: TRBJ1-1
v_gene: TRBV6-5
abundance: .
len: 14

CDR3aa: CASSTGQGWYYEQYF
CDR3nt: TGCGCCAGCAGCACAGGACAGGGTTGGTATTACGAGCAGTACTTC
d_gene: TRBD1
j_gene: TRBJ2-7
v_gene: TRBV5-1
abundance: .
len: 15

CDR3aa: CSATPRDRAYNEQFF
CDR3nt: TGCAGTGCTACTCCTCGGGACCGAGCCTACAATGAGCAGTTCTTC
d_gene: .
j_gene: TRBJ2-1
v_gene: TRBV20-1
abundance: .
len: 15

CDR3aa: CSASADGYEQYF
CDR3nt: TGCAGTGCTAGCGCGGACGGCTACGAGCAGTACTTC
d_gene: .
j_gene: TRBJ2-7
v_gene: TRBV20-1
abundance: .
len: 12

CDR3aa: CSVEEPYNEQFF
CDR3nt: TGCAGCGTTGAAGAACCCTACAATGAGCAGTTCTTC
d_gene: .
j_gene: TRBJ2-1
v_gene: TRBV29-1
abundance: many
len: 12

CDR3aa: CASSSGPIRNYGYTF
CDR3nt: TGTGCCAGTTCGTCCGGGCCGATCAGAAACTATGGTTACACCTTC
d_gene: .
j_gene: TRBJ1-2
v_gene: TRBV18
abundance: .
len: 15

CDR3aa: CASSPRTPPTNEKLFF
CDR3nt: TGCGCCAGCAGCCCCCGGACGCCCCCAACTAATGAAAAACTGTTTTTT
d_gene: .
j_gene: TRBJ1-4
v_gene: TRBV4-1
abundance: .
len: 16

CDR3aa: CASRPWEGNIQYF
CDR3nt: TGTGCCAGCAGGCCCTGGGAGGGAAACATTCAGTACTTC
d_gene: TRBD2
j_gene: TRBJ2-4
v_gene: TRBV5-4
abundance: .
len: 13

CDR3aa: CSVDSGGADNEQYF
CDR3nt: TGCAGCGTTGATAGCGGGGGGGCCGACAATGAGCAGTACTTC
d_gene: TRBD2
j_gene: TRBJ2-7
v_gene: TRBV29-1
abundance: .
len: 14

CDR3aa: CASRIFGSGANVLTF
CDR3nt: TGTGCCAGCAGAATTTTCGGGTCCGGGGCCAACGTCCTGACTTTC
d_gene: .
j_gene: TRBJ2-6
v_gene: TRBV6-5
abundance: few
len: 15

CDR3aa: CASSLQDPRPQHF
CDR3nt: TGTGCCAGCAGCCTCCAGGACCCAAGGCCCCAGCATTTT
d_gene: .
j_gene: TRBJ1-5
v_gene: TRBV28
abundance: few
len: 13

CDR3aa: CASRVSGSNEQFF
CDR3nt: TGTGCCAGCAGAGTTAGCGGGTCGAATGAGCAGTTCTTC
d_gene: TRBD2
j_gene: TRBJ2-1
v_gene: TRBV7-2
abundance: few
len: 13

CDR3aa: CASSTGGGGTEAFF
CDR3nt: TGTGCCAGCAGCACCGGAGGGGGTGGCACTGAAGCTTTCTTT
d_gene: .
j_gene: TRBJ1-1
v_gene: TRBV7-6
abundance: .
len: 14

CDR3aa: CASSQAGGRYNEQFF
CDR3nt: TGCGCCAGCAGCCAAGCGGGAGGGAGATACAATGAGCAGTTCTTC
d_gene: TRBD2
j_gene: TRBJ2-1
v_gene: TRBV4-3
abundance: .
len: 15

CDR3aa: CASSFRLAEVTDTQYF
CDR3nt: TGCGCCAGCAGCTTCCGACTAGCGGAAGTCACAGATACGCAGTATTTT
d_gene: TRBD2
j_gene: TRBJ2-3
v_gene: TRBV5-1
abundance: few
len: 16

CDR3aa: CSATDRGRFLYGYTF
CDR3nt: TGCAGTGCCACGGACAGGGGACGTTTTCTCTATGGCTACACCTTC
d_gene: TRBD1
j_gene: TRBJ1-2
v_gene: TRBV20-1
abundance: .
len: 15

CDR3aa: CSVVAPGRTSSRTDTQYF
CDR3nt: TGCAGCGTTGTAGCACCGGGACGGACTAGCAGTCGCACAGATACGCAGTATTTT
d_gene: TRBD2
j_gene: TRBJ2-3
v_gene: TRBV29-1
abundance: .
len: 18

CDR3aa: CASSWGIREQYF
CDR3nt: TGTGCCAGCAGTTGGGGAATTCGCGAGCAGTACTTC
d_gene: .
j_gene: TRBJ2-7
v_gene: TRBV12-3/TRBV12-4
abundance: .
len: 12

CDR3aa: CASSFAAEGSYNEQFF
CDR3nt: TGCGCCAGCAGTTTCGCAGCGGAGGGCTCCTACAATGAGCAGTTCTTC
d_gene: .
j_gene: TRBJ2-1
v_gene: TRBV10-2
abundance: .
len: 16

CDR3aa: CASTQRGTWRSGANVLTF
CDR3nt: TGTGCCAGCACCCAACGGGGGACTTGGCGCTCTGGGGCCAACGTCCTGACTTTC
d_gene: .
j_gene: TRBJ2-6
v_gene: TRBV6-1
abundance: once
len: 18

CDR3aa: CASSLGGQVILDEQFF
CDR3nt: TGTGCCAGCAGCTTAGGGGGACAGGTGATCCTGGATGAGCAGTTCTTC
d_gene: TRBD1
j_gene: TRBJ2-1
v_gene: TRBV7-9
abundance: .
len: 16

CDR3aa: CASLNPQGRQETQYF
CDR3nt: TGTGCCAGCCTTAACCCACAGGGTAGACAAGAGACCCAGTACTTC
d_gene: .
j_gene: TRBJ2-5
v_gene: TRBV21-1
abundance: .
len: 15

CDR3aa: CSARDRVMGGSMNTEAFF
CDR3nt: TGCAGTGCTAGAGATAGGGTTATGGGCGGATCCATGAACACTGAAGCTTTCTTT
d_gene: .
j_gene: TRBJ1-1
v_gene: TRBV20-1
abundance: .
len: 18

CDR3aa: CASSFRTGAGGELFF
CDR3nt: TGTGCCAGCAGTTTTAGGACAGGGGCGGGTGGGGAGCTGTTTTTT
d_gene: TRBD1
j_gene: TRBJ2-2
v_gene: TRBV12-3/TRBV12-4
abundance: .
len: 15

CDR3aa: CSATPIAGEYSYEQYF
CDR3nt: TGCAGTGCTACCCCCATAGCGGGAGAATACTCCTACGAGCAGTACTTC
d_gene: TRBD2
j_gene: TRBJ2-7
v_gene: TRBV20-1
abundance: .
len: 16

CDR3aa: CASMGANVLTF
CDR3nt: TGTGCCAGCATGGGGGCCAACGTCCTGACTTTC
d_gene: .
j_gene: TRBJ2-6
v_gene: TRBV10-3
abundance: .
len: 11

CDR3aa: CATSRGAGMFHSSRELFF
CDR3nt: TGTGCCACCAGCAGAGGTGCGGGGATGTTTCATTCCTCGAGGGAGCTGTTTTTT
d_gene: .
j_gene: TRBJ2-2
v_gene: TRBV15
abundance: .
len: 18

CDR3aa: CASSLQVESNEQYF
CDR3nt: TGCGCCAGCAGCCTACAGGTGGAATCCAACGAGCAGTACTTC
d_gene: .
j_gene: TRBJ2-7
v_gene: TRBV5-1
abundance: .
len: 14

CDR3aa: CASSSQRSSSYNEQYF
CDR3nt: TGTGCCAGCAGCTCCCAGCGGTCGAGCTCCTACAATGAGCAGTATTTT
d_gene: .
j_gene: TRBJ2-3
v_gene: TRBV7-2
abundance: .
len: 16

CDR3aa: CASSLRGGPEYF
CDR3nt: TGTGCCAGCAGTTTACGGGGGGGTCCCGAGTACTTC
d_gene: TRBD2
j_gene: TRBJ2-5
v_gene: TRBV12-3/TRBV12-4
abundance: .
len: 12

CDR3aa: CASSLAAQDTQYF
CDR3nt: TGTGCCAGCAGCTTAGCGGCTCAAGATACGCAGTATTTT
d_gene: .
j_gene: TRBJ2-3
v_gene: TRBV7-9
abundance: .
len: 13

CDR3aa: CASSPRTSGSVKNIQYF
CDR3nt: TGTGCCAGCAGCCCTAGGACTAGCGGGAGTGTCAAAAACATTCAGTACTTC
d_gene: TRBD2
j_gene: TRBJ2-4
v_gene: TRBV9
abundance: .
len: 17

CDR3aa: CSARELGGAYQETQYF
CDR3nt: TGCAGTGCTAGAGAATTAGGCGGGGCTTACCAAGAGACCCAGTACTTC
d_gene: .
j_gene: TRBJ2-5
v_gene: TRBV20-1
abundance: .
len: 16

CDR3aa: CASRRGGLSEQYF
CDR3nt: TGTGCCAGCCGCCGGGGGGGGCTGAGCGAGCAGTACTTC
d_gene: TRBD2
j_gene: TRBJ2-7
v_gene: TRBV11-2
abundance: .
len: 13

CDR3aa: CASSLGGFDGEQFF
CDR3nt: TGTGCCAGCAGCTTAGGAGGGTTTGACGGTGAGCAGTTCTTC
d_gene: .
j_gene: TRBJ2-1
v_gene: TRBV7-9
abundance: .
len: 14

CDR3aa: CSAGLAGARGDTGELFF
CDR3nt: TGCAGTGCCGGGCTAGCGGGCGCTCGAGGGGACACCGGGGAGCTGTTTTTT
d_gene: TRBD2
j_gene: TRBJ2-2
v_gene: TRBV20-1
abundance: .
len: 17

CDR3aa: CTSSSTRRDTGELFF
CDR3nt: TGTACCAGCAGTTCGACTCGACGAGACACCGGGGAGCTGTTTTTT
d_gene: .
j_gene: TRBJ2-2
v_gene: TRBV6-5
abundance: once
len: 15

CDR3aa: CSFGSEQGSQYF
CDR3nt: TGCAGCTTCGGGTCCGAACAGGGTTCCCAGTATTTT
d_gene: .
j_gene: TRBJ2-3
v_gene: TRBV29-1
abundance: few
len: 12

CDR3aa: CASSYPGLSRQYF
CDR3nt: TGTGCCAGCAGTTATCCGGGCCTTTCGAGGCAGTACTTC
d_gene: .
j_gene: TRBJ2-4
v_gene: TRBV27
abundance: .
len: 13

CDR3aa: CASIHLPNTEAFF
CDR3nt: TGTGCCAGCATACACCTTCCTAACACTGAAGCTTTCTTT
d_gene: .
j_gene: TRBJ1-1
v_gene: TRBV12-3/TRBV12-4
abundance: .
len: 13

CDR3aa: CASSLGVGNTYEQYF
CDR3nt: TGTGCCAGCAGCTTGGGAGTCGGGAATACCTACGAGCAGTACTTC
d_gene: .
j_gene: TRBJ2-7
v_gene: TRBV7-6
abundance: few
len: 15

CDR3aa: CASSPRGSYGYTF
CDR3nt: TGTGCCAGCAGCCCCAGGGGTTCCTATGGCTACACCTTC
d_gene: .
j_gene: TRBJ1-2
v_gene: TRBV3-1
abundance: few
len: 13

CDR3aa: CAWGVAGHNYGYTF
CDR3nt: TGTGCCTGGGGGGTGGCAGGGCATAACTATGGCTACACCTTC
d_gene: .
j_gene: TRBJ1-2
v_gene: TRBV30
abundance: .
len: 14

CDR3aa: CASSESGRPPETQYF
CDR3nt: TGTGCCAGCAGTGAATCCGGAAGGCCCCCAGAGACCCAGTACTTC
d_gene: .
j_gene: TRBJ2-5
v_gene: TRBV12-3/TRBV12-4
abundance: .
len: 15

CDR3aa: CASSFSGRRYEQYF
CDR3nt: TGTGCCAGCAGTTTTAGCGGGAGGAGGTACGAGCAGTACTTC
d_gene: TRBD2
j_gene: TRBJ2-7
v_gene: TRBV2
abundance: few
len: 14

CDR3aa: CASSLTGRQGTYDGYTF
CDR3nt: TGTGCCAGCAGTCTGACCGGCAGACAGGGAACCTACGATGGCTACACCTTC
d_gene: TRBD1
j_gene: TRBJ1-2
v_gene: TRBV27
abundance: .
len: 17

CDR3aa: CSVETGGTDTQYF
CDR3nt: TGCAGCGTTGAGACAGGGGGCACAGATACGCAGTATTTT
d_gene: TRBD1
j_gene: TRBJ2-3
v_gene: TRBV29-1
abundance: many
len: 13

CDR3aa: CASSQDSETGWEQYF
CDR3nt: TGCGCCAGCAGCCAAGATTCCGAGACGGGATGGGAGCAGTACTTC
d_gene: .
j_gene: TRBJ2-7
v_gene: TRBV4-3
abundance: .
len: 15

CDR3aa: CASSPGQGVKNIQYF
CDR3nt: TGTGCCAGCAGTCCGGGACAGGGAGTCAAAAACATTCAGTACTTC
d_gene: TRBD1
j_gene: TRBJ2-4
v_gene: TRBV28
abundance: .
len: 15